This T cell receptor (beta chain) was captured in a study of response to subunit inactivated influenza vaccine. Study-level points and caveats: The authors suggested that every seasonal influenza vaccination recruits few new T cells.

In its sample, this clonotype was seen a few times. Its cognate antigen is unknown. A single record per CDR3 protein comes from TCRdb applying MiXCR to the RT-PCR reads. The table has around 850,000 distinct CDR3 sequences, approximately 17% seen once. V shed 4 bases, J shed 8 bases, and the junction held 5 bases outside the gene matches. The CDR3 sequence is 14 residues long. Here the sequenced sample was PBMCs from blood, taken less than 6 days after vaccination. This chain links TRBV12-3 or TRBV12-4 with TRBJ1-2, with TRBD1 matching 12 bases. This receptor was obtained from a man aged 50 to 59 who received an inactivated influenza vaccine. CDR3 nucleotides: TGTGCCAGCAGTTCCGGGACAGGGGGCAAGGGCTACACCTTC. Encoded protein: CASSSGTGGKGYTF.